This T cell receptor (beta chain) was profiled in a study of regulatory T cells in long-lasting Graves disease. Study at large: Graves' patients who were just diagnosed had used antithyroid drugs for under 3 months.

Stated time point: newly diagnosed GD, antithyroid drugs for less than 3 months. With RNA extracted from PBMCs as input, the TCR library was made. The authors built TCR beta libraries using iRepertoire HTBI primers and Arm-PCR of CDR3 regions. TCRdb called the multiplex PCR reads again in MiXCR, with one record for every CDR3 protein. The sample shows 200,000 to 300,000 distinct CDR3 sequences, around 20% of them seen only once. This specimen consisted of peripheral blood mononuclear cells (PBMCs), obtained at new diagnosis, from a patient treated with antithyroid drugs. This TCR derives from a female donor with Graves disease.

The CDR3 DNA sequence: TGTGCCAGCAGCTTAAGCGGGACAAACACTGAAGCTTTCTTT. Protein sequence: CASSLSGTNTEAFF. The chain couples TRBV7-3 to TRBJ1-1; D is perhaps TRBD1 (6 bases). Trimming removed 1 base at V and 2 bases at J, with 8 bases between. This CDR3 is 14 amino acids long. Germline V gene sequence: CDR1 SGHTA, CDR2 FQGTGA.